This T cell receptor (beta chain) was captured in a study of blood T cell repertoires in COVID-19. The wider study: Both acute and convalescent COVID-19 samples were obtained from the United States, Italy and Spain. Sources were T cells, B-cell-depleted T cells, or PBMCs; the material itself was cDNA or gDNA.

As originally analysed: Scientists estimated how many nucleated cells there were by amplifying reference gene primers. Profiled with immunoSEQ multiplex PCR; TCRdb holds only in-frame clones, not every one. D and trimming come from the DNA, and the V and J calls and clone size come from that table. The sample has under 250,000 clones; approximately 85% are singletons. Seattle cases were enrolled at active infection and followed longitudinally. CDR1 and CDR2 from the germline V gene are MNHNS and SASEGT. V lost 3 bases and J lost 7; bases outside the gene matches: 2. This CDR3 has 14 amino acids. The sequence came from a woman aged 70-85 years with COVID-19, enrolled during active disease. The chain employs TRBV6-1 and TRBJ1-4; TRBD1 matches at 10 bases. Sequenced input: peripheral blood. The CDR3 nucleotides are TGTGCCAGCAGTGAGGACAGGGGGTCTGAAAAACTGTTTTTT. Translating gives CASSEDRGSEKLFF.